The entry below describes one T cell receptor (beta chain). The sample belongs to a study of blood T cell repertoires in COVID-19. Study-level information: Samples representing acute and convalescent COVID-19 were sourced from the United States, Italy and Spain. T cells, B-cell-depleted T cells, or PBMCs supplied cDNA or gDNA.

Original processing notes: Amplification of reference gene primers was used by the study to estimate nucleated cell counts. The data were produced by immunoSEQ multiplex PCR, yet TCRdb's version contains in-frame clones alone and is incomplete. The V and J calls and clone size are taken from that table; D and trimming were inferred from the DNA. The data contain around 200,000 clones, almost 90% of them singletons. Germline CDR1 reads SGDLS; CDR2 reads YYNGEE. The CDR3 extends over 16 amino acids. V lost 2 bases to trimming and J lost 3 bases; unmatched junction nucleotides: 3. The TCR originated in a man aged 18 to 29 with active or convalescent COVID-19. Material for sequencing was peripheral blood. This chain uses TRBV9 with TRBJ2-2; TRBD1 matches 11 bases. DNA of the CDR3: TGTGCCAGCAGCGTCGCGGGACAGGGGGACACCGGGGAGCTGTTTTTT. Translation: CASSVAGQGDTGELFF.